These 25 T cell receptor beta chains were sequenced from one sample in a study of blood T cell repertoires in COVID-19. Repertoires were generated with immunoSEQ multiplex PCR, while TCRdb's copy carries only in-frame clones and drops some. Of under 200,000 clones in the sample, around 79% are singletons; the top ten hold around 6%. Sequences were obtained from peripheral blood. These receptors came from a woman between 35 and 50 years old with COVID-19, enrolled during active disease.

This clone was counted a few times. CDR3 protein: CASSYAGQANYGYTF. The CDR3 DNA reads as TGTGCCAGCAGTTACGCTGGACAGGCCAACTATGGCTACACCTTC. The chain combines TRBV6-5 with TRBJ1-2; 7 bases agree with TRBD1. Germline V gives CDR1 MNHEY, CDR2 SVGAGI. V lost 2 bases to trimming and J lost 2 bases; unmatched junction nucleotides: 5. The CDR3 has 15 residues.

This clone appeared many times. The gene calls are TRBV4-2 and TRBJ2-7, with 12 bases identical to TRBD2. The CDR3 has 15 amino acids. Per the germline V gene, CDR1 is LGHNA and CDR2 is YNFKEQ. With 3 bases clipped from V and 3 bases from J, the junction kept 3 bases outside the gene matches. For the CDR3, the DNA is TGTGCCAGCAGCCATGGACTAGCGGGAATCTACGAGCAGTACTTC. As protein: CASSHGLAGIYEQYF.

This clone was seen more than once but under ten times. The genes are TRBV10-3 and TRBJ2-7; the match to TRBD1 covers 7 bases. Germline V gene sequence: CDR1 ENHRY, CDR2 SYGVKD. The CDR3 loop spans 14 amino acids. J gave up 2 bases and V 2 bases, and 3 bases lay outside the gene matches. Here the CDR3 reads CAISEDREAYEQYF. CDR3 coding DNA: TGTGCCATCAGTGAGGACAGGGAAGCCTACGAGCAGTACTTC.

The V gene is TRBV10-3, the J gene TRBJ2-7; 9 bases fit TRBD1. The CDR3 has 15 residues. Losses at the gene ends were 6 bases for V and 4 bases for J; bases not matched to a gene: 10. CDR1 is ENHRY, CDR2 SYGVKD, per germline. CDR3 sequence reads: CAISKIMGQGYEQYF. CDR3 nucleotide sequence: TGTGCCATCAGCAAGATAATGGGACAGGGTTACGAGCAGTACTTC.

The chain has TRBV7-8 and TRBJ1-2; TRBD1 agrees at 8 bases. The germline gives CDR1 SGHVS, CDR2 FQNEAQ. The V gene end was trimmed by 5 bases and the J gene end by 6 bases; junction bases not matched to a gene: 11. CDR3 size: 15 residues. The DNA of the CDR3 is TGTGCCAGCAGCCCCTCGACAGGGGTATATAATGGCTACACCTTC. Translated: CASSPSTGVYNGYTF.

The chain combines TRBV6-5 with TRBJ1-2; 8 bases fit TRBD1. The germline V gene encodes CDR1 MNHEY and CDR2 SVGAGI. The CDR3 is made up of 13 amino acids. Trimming at V came to 6 bases and at J to 8 bases, leaving 8 bases not matched to a gene. This chain's CDR3 is CASRYGQGGGYTF. The CDR3 DNA sequence: TGTGCCAGCAGGTACGGACAGGGCGGAGGCTACACCTTC.

This chain uses TRBV30 with TRBJ2-7, with unresolved D. The V gene lost 2 bases and the J gene lost 3 bases, with 8 bases spanning the gap. Per the germline V gene, CDR1 is GTSNPN and CDR2 is SVGIG (reference sequence). This CDR3 has 12 amino acids. The CDR3 nucleotides read TGTGCCTGGAGTCGCAACTTCTACGAGCAGTACTTC. Protein: CAWSRNFYEQYF.

This clone was counted a single time. The chain combines TRBV5-5 with TRBJ2-7; weak D call: TRBD1 (5 bases). V lost 2 bases and J lost 6, with 15 bases in between. The V gene's germline CDR1 is SGHKS and CDR2 YYEKEE (reference sequence). This CDR3 has 14 amino acids. DNA of the CDR3: TGTGCCAGCAGCTTTGAGCTCAGGGTGGGCGAGCAGTACTTC. Protein: CASSFELRVGEQYF.

The chain couples TRBV25-1 to TRBJ2-2; 7 bases align to TRBD1. The CDR3 runs to 15 residues. Germline V lookup: CDR1 MGHDK, CDR2 SYGVNS. V was pared by 6 bases and J by 2 bases, with 6 bases of the junction left unmatched. CDR3 sequence: CASRSTGVNTGELFF. The CDR3 DNA reads as TGTGCCAGCAGATCCACAGGGGTCAACACCGGGGAGCTGTTTTTT. Drawing the rest from reference TRBV25-1 and TRBJ2-2, the complete variable domain is EADIYQTPRYLVIGTGKKITLECSQTMGHDKMYWYQQDPGMELHLIHYSYGVNSTEKGDLSSESTVSRIRTEHFPLTLESARPSHTSQYLCASRSTGVNTGELFFGEGSRLTVL.

The gene calls are TRBV5-4 and TRBJ1-2, with 8 bases aligning to TRBD1. From germline, CDR1 is SGHNT and CDR2 YYREEE (reference sequence). The length of the CDR3 is 14 residues. V was clipped by 4 bases and J by 4 bases; unmatched bases: 6. The CDR3 DNA reads TGTGCCAGCAGCATCGGACAGGGTCCCTATGGCTACACCTTC. Protein: CASSIGQGPYGYTF.

The V gene is TRBV14, the J gene TRBJ2-5; TRBD2 aligns across 9 bases. The CDR3 length is 14 residues. V gave up 8 bases and J gave up 3 bases; unmatched junction bases: 7. Germline V gene lookup returns CDR1 SGHDN and CDR2 FVKESK. This CDR3 reads CASGSGGIEETQYF. In DNA form, the CDR3 reads TGTGCCAGCGGGAGCGGGGGGATAGAAGAGACCCAGTACTTC. Combining the CDR3 with reference TRBV14 and TRBJ2-5 gives the whole variable domain EAGVTQFPSHSVIEKGQTVTLRCDPISGHDNLYWYRRVMGKEIKFLLHFVKESKQDESGMPNNRFLAERTGGTYSTLKVQPAELEDSGVYFCASGSGGIEETQYFGPGTRLLVL.

J is TRBJ1-2 and V is TRBV3-1 (or the pseudogene TRBV3-2), with 7 bases fitting TRBD1. This CDR3 contains 15 residues. Germline V gives CDR1 LGHDT, CDR2 YNNKEL (reference sequence). J was trimmed by 0 bases and V by 3 bases; bases with no gene match: 4. The CDR3 region has the DNA TGTGCCAGCAGCCACCTGGGACAGCCTAACTATGGCTACACCTTC. Translation gives CASSHLGQPNYGYTF.

This clone was seen just once. This rearrangement joins TRBV3-1 (or the pseudogene TRBV3-2) to TRBJ1-2, with 7 nucleotides matching TRBD1. CDR1 LGHDT and CDR2 YNNKEL come from the germline V gene (reference sequence). The CDR3 has 14 residues. J was trimmed by 3 bases and V by 8 bases; bases with no gene match: 9. CDR3 amino acids: CASGQEGQYYGYTF. As DNA, the CDR3 is TGTGCCAGCGGACAGGAGGGACAATACTATGGCTACACCTTC.

The chain uses TRBV5-1 and TRBJ2-1, with D possibly TRBD2 on 5 matching bases. Germline CDR1 and CDR2: SGHRS and YFSETQ. The CDR3 consists of 16 residues. The V gene lost 4 bases and the J gene lost 7 bases, with 21 bases spanning the gap. The CDR3 DNA sequence: TGCGCCAGCAGCCCCACGAGTCTTGGGAGTCGGAATGAGCAGTTCTTC. Encoded protein: CASSPTSLGSRNEQFF.

CDR3 coding DNA: TGTGCCAGCAGCCACTGGACAGGGCACTCTGGAAACACCATATATTTT. Residues: CASSHWTGHSGNTIYF. This chain uses TRBV3-1 (or the pseudogene TRBV3-2) with TRBJ1-3; TRBD1 aligns across 8 bases. With V trimmed by 3 bases and J by 0 bases, 4 bases remained unmatched. Per germline, CDR1 LGHDT and CDR2 YNNKEL (reference sequence). The CDR3 has 16 residues.

J is TRBJ2-3 and V is TRBV4-2; no reliable D call. The germline V gene encodes CDR1 LGHNA and CDR2 YNFKEQ. V gave up 1 base and J gave up 4 bases, with 9 bases separating them. This CDR3 contains 14 residues. The DNA for the CDR3 is TGTGCCAGCAGCCAAGTATCTAACTCAGATACGCAGTATTTT. It yields the protein CASSQVSNSDTQYF.

The V gene is TRBV5-4, the J gene TRBJ2-5; the D gene is possibly TRBD2 (5 bases). This CDR3 is 14 amino acids long. V shed 4 bases and J shed 5 bases, with 15 bases lying between them. The germline V gene encodes CDR1 SGHNT and CDR2 YYREEE (reference sequence). As DNA, the CDR3 is TGTGCCAGCAGCGGCGGTTCTGCGGGTGAGACCCAGTACTTC. Amino acids: CASSGGSAGETQYF.

The V gene is TRBV5-5, the J gene TRBJ1-2; D is unclear. The V gene lost 0 bases and the J gene lost 2 bases, with 14 bases spanning the gap. CDR1 and CDR2 from the germline V gene are SGHKS and YYEKEE (reference sequence). This CDR3 is built from 16 residues. CDR3 amino acids: CASSLVGSGINYGYTF. CDR3 DNA: TGTGCCAGCAGCTTGGTGGGGTCGGGGATAAACTATGGCTACACCTTC.

The gene calls are TRBV7-2 and TRBJ2-3; tentatively, D is TRBD2 (5 bases). The CDR3 is made up of 13 amino acids. V shed 1 base and J shed 10 bases, with 12 bases lying between them. Germline CDR1 is SGHTA and CDR2 is FQGNSA. The CDR3 DNA is TGTGCCAGCAGCTTAGACGGGGTAGCAGCGCAGTATTTT. Amino acids: CASSLDGVAAQYF.

The chain is built from TRBV3-1 (or the pseudogene TRBV3-2) and TRBJ1-6, with 7 bases that match TRBD1. There are 16 residues in the CDR3. The V and J ends lost 1 base and 9 bases, in that order; junction bases with no gene match: 9. Germline-derived CDR1 and CDR2 are LGHDT and YNNKEL (reference sequence). CDR3 in amino acids: CASSQGSTGRLSPLHF. CDR3 coding DNA: TGTGCCAGCAGCCAAGGTTCGACAGGGAGGCTTTCACCCCTCCACTTT.

The genes are TRBV4-1 and TRBJ1-6; unclear D gene. The CDR3 covers 15 residues. Germline V CDR1 and CDR2: MGHRA, YSYEKL. Trimming left V 2 bases short and J 5 bases short, with 10 bases between. CDR3 bases: TGCGCCAGCAGCCAACCGACCCGGGATAATTCACCCCTCCACTTT. Translating it yields CASSQPTRDNSPLHF.

The chain links TRBV7-3 to TRBJ2-3; TRBD2 matches at 13 bases. CDR1 is SGHTA, CDR2 FQGTGA, per germline. V lost 5 bases and J lost 1; bases outside the gene matches: 3. CDR3 length: 16 amino acids. This chain's CDR3 is CASSGGTSGGTDTQYF. The CDR3 DNA sequence: TGTGCCAGCAGCGGTGGGACTAGCGGGGGCACAGATACGCAGTATTTT.

This clone was found many times. This chain uses TRBV6-5 with TRBJ1-1, with D unclear. V was cut by 3 bases and J by 1 base, with 12 bases left in between. Germline V gives CDR1 MNHEY, CDR2 SVGAGI. The CDR3 has 15 residues. Here the CDR3 DNA reads TGTGCCAGCAGTTATATTAAGCGGAGGAACACTGAAGCTTTCTTT. Translated, it gives CASSYIKRRNTEAFF.

The J gene is TRBJ2-1, the V gene TRBV5-6; D gene unclear. V lost 0 bases to trimming and J lost 3 bases, with 4 bases between them. CDR1 and CDR2 (germline): SGHDT, YYEEEE. This CDR3 is built from 13 residues. CDR3 in DNA: TGTGCCAGCAGCTTGGTTCTCTACAATGAGCAGTTCTTC. It is translated as CASSLVLYNEQFF.

The chain links TRBV7-2 to TRBJ2-2; tentative D call: TRBD1 (7 bases). Trimming stripped 8 bases from V and 4 bases from J, with 17 bases between. Germline V gene data show CDR1 as SGHTA and CDR2 as FQGNSA. This CDR3 has 15 amino acids. CDR3 amino acids: CASSTRGAGTGELFF. CDR3 bases: TGTGCCAGCTCCACCAGGGGGGCGGGCACCGGGGAGCTGTTTTTT.